This TCR beta chain came from a study of tumor and adjacent non-tumor tissue in lung cancer. Whole-study context: Histology: under 15 adenocarcinoma, a couple of squamous cell carcinoma, 1 small cell lung cancer. Aged roughly 30 to 85 years, patients included 10 men and roughly five women with stage I to III disease.

V was pared by 0 bases and J by 0 bases, with 9 bases between. CDR3 length: 17 amino acids. Germline V gene sequence: CDR1 MGHRA, CDR2 YSYEKL. TCRbeta libraries were built with three rounds of nested PCR, modified from ARM-PCR. A single record per CDR3 protein comes from TCRdb applying MiXCR to the multiplex PCR reads. The sample has tens of thousands of distinct CDR3 sequences; about two thirds are singletons. This clonotype has at least ten counts. This sample's RNA came from whole unsorted tissue. The rearrangement uses TRBV4-1 and TRBJ1-6; D possibly corresponds to TRBD1 (6 bases). The source is a middle-aged woman with non-small cell lung cancer. Sequencing was done on a sample of lung tumor tissue. The CDR3 is CASSQDAGVSYNSPLHF. CDR3 nucleotides: TGCGCCAGCAGCCAAGACGCAGGGGTCTCCTATAATTCACCCCTCCACTTT.